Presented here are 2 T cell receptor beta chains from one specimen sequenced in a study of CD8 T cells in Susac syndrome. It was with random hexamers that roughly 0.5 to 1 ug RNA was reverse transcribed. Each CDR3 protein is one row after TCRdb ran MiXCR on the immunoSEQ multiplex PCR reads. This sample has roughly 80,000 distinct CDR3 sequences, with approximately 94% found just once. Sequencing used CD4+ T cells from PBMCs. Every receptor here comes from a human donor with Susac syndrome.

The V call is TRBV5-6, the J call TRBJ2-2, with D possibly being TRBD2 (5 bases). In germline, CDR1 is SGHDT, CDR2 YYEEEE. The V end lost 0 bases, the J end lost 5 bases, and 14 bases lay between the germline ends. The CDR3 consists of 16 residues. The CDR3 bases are TGTGCCAGCAGCTTGGTCCCCGGGATGAGGACCGGGGAGCTGTTTTTT. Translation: CASSLVPGMRTGELFF.

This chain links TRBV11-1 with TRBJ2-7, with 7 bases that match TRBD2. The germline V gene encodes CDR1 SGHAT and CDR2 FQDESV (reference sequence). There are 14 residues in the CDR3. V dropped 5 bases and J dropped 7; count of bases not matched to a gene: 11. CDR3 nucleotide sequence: TGTGCCAGCAGCCCGGGACGGCGGGGGACTGAGCAGTACTTC. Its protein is CASSPGRRGTEQYF.